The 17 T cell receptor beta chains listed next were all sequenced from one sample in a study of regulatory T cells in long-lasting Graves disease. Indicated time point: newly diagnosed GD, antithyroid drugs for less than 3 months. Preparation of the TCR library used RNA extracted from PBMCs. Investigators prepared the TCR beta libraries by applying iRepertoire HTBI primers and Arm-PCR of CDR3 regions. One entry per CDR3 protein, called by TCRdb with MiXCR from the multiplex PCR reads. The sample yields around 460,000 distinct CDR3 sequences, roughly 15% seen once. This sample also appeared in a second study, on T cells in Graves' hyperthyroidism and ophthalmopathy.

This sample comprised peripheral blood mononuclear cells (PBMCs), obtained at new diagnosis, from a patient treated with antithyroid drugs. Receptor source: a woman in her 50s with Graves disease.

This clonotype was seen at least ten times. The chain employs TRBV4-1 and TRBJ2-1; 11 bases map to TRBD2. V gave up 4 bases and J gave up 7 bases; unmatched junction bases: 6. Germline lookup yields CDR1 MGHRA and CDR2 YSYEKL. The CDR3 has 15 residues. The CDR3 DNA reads TGCGCCAGCAGCCTTAGCGGGAGGGCGGAAAATGAGCAGTTCTTC. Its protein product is CASSLSGRAENEQFF.

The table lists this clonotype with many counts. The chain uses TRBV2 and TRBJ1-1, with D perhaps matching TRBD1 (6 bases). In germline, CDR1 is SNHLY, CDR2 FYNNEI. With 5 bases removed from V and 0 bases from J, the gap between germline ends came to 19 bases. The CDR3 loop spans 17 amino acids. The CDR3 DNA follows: TGTGCCAGCAGTACTGGGACAAGCGAACGCATGAACACTGAAGCTTTCTTT. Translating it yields CASSTGTSERMNTEAFF.

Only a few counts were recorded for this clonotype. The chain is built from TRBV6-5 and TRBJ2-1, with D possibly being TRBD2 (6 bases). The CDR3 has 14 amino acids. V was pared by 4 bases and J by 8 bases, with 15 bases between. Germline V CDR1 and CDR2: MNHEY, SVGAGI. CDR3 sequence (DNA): TGTGCCAGCAGTTTTGAGGGAGGTATTGATGAGCAGTTCTTC. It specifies CASSFEGGIDEQFF.

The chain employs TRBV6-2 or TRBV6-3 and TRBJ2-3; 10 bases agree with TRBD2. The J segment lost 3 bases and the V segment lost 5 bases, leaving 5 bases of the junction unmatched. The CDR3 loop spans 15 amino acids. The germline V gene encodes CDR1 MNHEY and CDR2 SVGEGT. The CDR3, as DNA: TGTGCCAGCAGTGAAACTAGCGGGGATACAGATACGCAGTATTTT. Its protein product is CASSETSGDTDTQYF.

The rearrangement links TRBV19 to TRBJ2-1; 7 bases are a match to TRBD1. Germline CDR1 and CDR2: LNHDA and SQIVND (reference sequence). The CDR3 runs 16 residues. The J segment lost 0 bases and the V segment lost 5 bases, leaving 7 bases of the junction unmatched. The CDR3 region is CASSQNSGGSYNEQFF. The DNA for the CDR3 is TGTGCCAGTAGTCAAAACTCAGGGGGCTCCTACAATGAGCAGTTCTTC.

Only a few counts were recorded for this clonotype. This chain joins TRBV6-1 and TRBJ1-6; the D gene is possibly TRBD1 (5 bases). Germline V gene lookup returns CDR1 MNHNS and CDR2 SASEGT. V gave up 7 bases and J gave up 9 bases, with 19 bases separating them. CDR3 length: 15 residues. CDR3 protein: CASNTWVLGGSPLHF. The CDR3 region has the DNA TGTGCCAGCAATACTTGGGTATTGGGGGGTTCACCCCTCCACTTT.

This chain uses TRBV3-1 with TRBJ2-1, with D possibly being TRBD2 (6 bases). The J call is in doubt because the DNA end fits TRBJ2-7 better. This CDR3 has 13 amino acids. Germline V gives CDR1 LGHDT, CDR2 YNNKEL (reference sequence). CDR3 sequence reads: CASRNGSTYEQYF. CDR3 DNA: TGTGCCAGCAGAAACGGGAGTACCTACGAGCAGTACTTC.

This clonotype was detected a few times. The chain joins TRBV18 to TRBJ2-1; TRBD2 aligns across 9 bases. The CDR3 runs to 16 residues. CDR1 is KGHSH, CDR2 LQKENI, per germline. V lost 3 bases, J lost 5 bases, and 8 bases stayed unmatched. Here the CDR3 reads CASSPRGGDYDNEQFF. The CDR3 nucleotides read TGTGCCAGCTCACCGCGGGGGGGGGACTACGACAATGAGCAGTTCTTC. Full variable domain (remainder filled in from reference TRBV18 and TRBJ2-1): NAGVMQNPRHLVRRRGQEARLRCSPMKGHSHVYWYRQLPEEGLKFMVYLQKENIIDESGMPKERFSAEFPKEGPSILRIQQVVRGDSAAYFCASSPRGGDYDNEQFFGPGTRLTVL.

The CDR3 spells CAISGGIPDTQYF. The CDR3 DNA is TGTGCCATCAGTGGGGGTATTCCAGATACGCAGTATTTT. The chain couples TRBV10-3 to TRBJ2-3; D remains ambiguous. In germline, CDR1 is ENHRY, CDR2 SYGVKD. V lost 4 bases, J lost 4 bases, and 9 bases lay in between. The CDR3 contains 13 residues.

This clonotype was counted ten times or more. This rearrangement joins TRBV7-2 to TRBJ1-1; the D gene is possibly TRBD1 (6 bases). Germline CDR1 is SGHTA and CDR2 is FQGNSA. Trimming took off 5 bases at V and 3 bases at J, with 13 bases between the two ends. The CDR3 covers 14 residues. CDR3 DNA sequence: TGTGCCAGCAGCCAACAAGCAGGGGACACTGAAGCTTTCTTT. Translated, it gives CASSQQAGDTEAFF.

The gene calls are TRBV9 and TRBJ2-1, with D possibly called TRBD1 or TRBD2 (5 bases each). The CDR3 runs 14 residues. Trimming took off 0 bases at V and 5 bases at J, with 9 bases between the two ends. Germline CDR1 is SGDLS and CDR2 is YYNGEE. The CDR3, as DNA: TGTGCCAGCAGCGTAGTCGGGGCGGACAATGAGCAGTTCTTC. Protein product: CASSVVGADNEQFF. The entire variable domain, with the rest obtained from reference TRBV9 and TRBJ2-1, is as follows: DSGVTQTPKHLITATGQRVTLRCSPRSGDLSVYWYQQSLDQGLQFLIQYYNGEERAKGNILERFSAQQFPDLHSELNLSSLELGDSALYFCASSVVGADNEQFFGPGTRLTVL.

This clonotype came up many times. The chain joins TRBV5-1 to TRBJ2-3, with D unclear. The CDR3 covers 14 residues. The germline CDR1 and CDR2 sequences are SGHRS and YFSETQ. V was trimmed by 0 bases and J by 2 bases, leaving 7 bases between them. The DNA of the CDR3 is TGCGCCAGCAGCTTGGAGAGACTCACAGATACGCAGTATTTT. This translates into CASSLERLTDTQYF.

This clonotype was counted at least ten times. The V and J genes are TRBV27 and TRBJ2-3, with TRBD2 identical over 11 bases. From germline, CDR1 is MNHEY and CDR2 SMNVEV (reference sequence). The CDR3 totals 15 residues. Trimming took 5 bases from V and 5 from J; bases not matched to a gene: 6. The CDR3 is CASSTLAGGIDTQYF. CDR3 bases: TGTGCCAGCAGTACGCTAGCGGGAGGTATAGATACGCAGTATTTT.

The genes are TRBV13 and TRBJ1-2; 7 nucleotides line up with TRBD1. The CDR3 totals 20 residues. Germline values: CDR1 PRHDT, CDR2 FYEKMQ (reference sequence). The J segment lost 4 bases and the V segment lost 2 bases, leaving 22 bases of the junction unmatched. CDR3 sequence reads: CASSLRGGLTGRGPLYGYTF. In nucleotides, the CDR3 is TGTGCCAGCAGCTTAAGGGGGGGTTTGACAGGGAGAGGCCCACTCTATGGCTACACCTTC. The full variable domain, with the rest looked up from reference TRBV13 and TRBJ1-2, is AAGVIQSPRHLIKEKRETATLKCYPIPRHDTVYWYQQGPGQDPQFLISFYEKMQSDKGSIPDRFSAQQFSDYHSELNMSSLELGDSALYFCASSLRGGLTGRGPLYGYTFGSGTRLTVV.

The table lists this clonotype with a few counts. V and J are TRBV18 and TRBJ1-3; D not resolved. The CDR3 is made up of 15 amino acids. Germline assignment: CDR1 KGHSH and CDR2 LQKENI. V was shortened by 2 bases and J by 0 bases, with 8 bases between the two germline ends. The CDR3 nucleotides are TGTGCCAGCTCACCAGAGGGAACCTCTGGAAACACCATATATTTT. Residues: CASSPEGTSGNTIYF.

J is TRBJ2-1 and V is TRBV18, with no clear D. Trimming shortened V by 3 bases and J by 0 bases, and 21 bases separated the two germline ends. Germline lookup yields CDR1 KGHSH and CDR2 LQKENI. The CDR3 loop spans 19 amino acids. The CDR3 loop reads CASSPRRPVRTSSYNEQFF. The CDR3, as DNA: TGTGCCAGCTCACCGCGCAGGCCCGTGAGGACGAGCTCCTACAATGAGCAGTTCTTC. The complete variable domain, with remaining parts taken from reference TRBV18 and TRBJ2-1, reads NAGVMQNPRHLVRRRGQEARLRCSPMKGHSHVYWYRQLPEEGLKFMVYLQKENIIDESGMPKERFSAEFPKEGPSILRIQQVVRGDSAAYFCASSPRRPVRTSSYNEQFFGPGTRLTVL.

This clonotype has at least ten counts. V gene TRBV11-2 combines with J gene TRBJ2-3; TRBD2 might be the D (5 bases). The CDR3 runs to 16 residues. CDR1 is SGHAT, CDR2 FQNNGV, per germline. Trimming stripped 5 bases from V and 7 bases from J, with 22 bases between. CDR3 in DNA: TGTGCCAGCAGCCTCGGTGAGGCGGGCCGTACGAATACGCAGTATTTT. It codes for CASSLGEAGRTNTQYF.